The 30 T cell receptor beta chains given below trace back to one sample, sequenced in a study. Cells sorted as Tregs were CD4+, CD25+ and CD127-/low. TCRdb re-analysed the 5' RACE reads in MiXCR, keeping a single row per CDR3 protein. The sample carries a few thousand distinct CDR3 sequences, 70% to 85% recorded once. The source material was Tregs sorted from blood. These receptors came from a female donor with breast cancer.

V usage is TRBV5-1 and J usage is TRBJ1-2; possibly TRBD1 for D (5 bases). The V end lost 0 bases, the J end lost 8 bases, and 11 bases lay between the germline ends. Germline CDR1 reads SGHRS; CDR2 reads YFSETQ. CDR3 length: 13 amino acids. The CDR3 reads CASSLDRFDGYTF. In nucleotides, the CDR3 is TGCGCCAGCAGCTTGGACAGGTTTGACGGCTACACCTTC. Combining the CDR3 with reference TRBV5-1 and TRBJ1-2 gives the whole variable domain KAGVTQTPRYLIKTRGQQVTLSCSPISGHRSVSWYQQTPGQGLQFLFEYFSETQRNKGNFPGRFSGRQFSNSRSEMNVSTLELGDSALYLCASSLDRFDGYTFGSGTRLTVV.

The J gene is TRBJ2-1, the V gene TRBV7-3; 8 positions match TRBD1. From germline, CDR1 is SGHTA and CDR2 FQGTGA. This CDR3 comprises 16 residues. The V and J ends lost 2 bases and 3 bases, in that order; junction bases with no gene match: 6. The CDR3: CASSLAGTGVYNEQFF. The CDR3 nucleotides are TGTGCCAGCAGCTTAGCCGGGACAGGTGTCTACAATGAGCAGTTCTTC.

This clonotype was counted between two and nine times. In DNA, the CDR3 is TGCGCCAGCAGCACGGACAGGGTGTCTATGAACACTGAAGCTTTCTTT. Translating it yields CASSTDRVSMNTEAFF. V is TRBV5-1 and J is TRBJ1-1, with 8 positions matching TRBD1. The CDR3 extends over 16 amino acids. V lost 4 bases, J lost 0 bases, and 8 bases stayed unmatched. Germline CDR1 and CDR2: SGHRS and YFSETQ.

The chain recombines TRBV7-2 with TRBJ2-1; 9 bases align to TRBD2. The CDR3 covers 15 residues. J gave up 4 bases and V 1 base, and 2 bases lay outside the gene matches. Germline V gene data show CDR1 as SGHTA and CDR2 as FQGNSA. The CDR3 coding sequence is TGTGCCAGCAGCTTAGGGCTAGCGGGGTACAATGAGCAGTTCTTC. This encodes CASSLGLAGYNEQFF.

V gene TRBV29-1 combines with J gene TRBJ2-7; TRBD1 or TRBD2 may be the D gene (6 bases each). This CDR3 is built from 13 residues. The V end lost 8 bases, the J end lost 0 bases, and 14 bases lay between the germline ends. The germline V gene has CDR1 SQVTM and CDR2 ANQGSEA. The CDR3, as DNA: TGCAGCTTCACGGGGGCTGCCTCCTACGAGCAGTACTTC. Amino acids: CSFTGAASYEQYF.

This sequence joins TRBV15 and TRBJ2-1, with 7 bases matching TRBD2. The germline gives CDR1 LNHNV, CDR2 YYDKDF (reference sequence). CDR3 length: 15 residues. The V and J ends lost 2 bases and 6 bases, in that order; junction bases with no gene match: 7. In nucleotides, the CDR3 is TGTGCCACCAGCAGATCTGCGGGAGAGGGCAATGAGCAGTTCTTC. Residues: CATSRSAGEGNEQFF.

V usage is TRBV6-5 and J usage is TRBJ1-1; TRBD1 is a possible D gene (5 bases). The CDR3 sequence is 14 residues long. CDR1 and CDR2 (germline): MNHEY, SVGAGI. V lost 5 bases and J 1 base, leaving 11 bases between the germline ends. CDR3 sequence reads: CASSPNQGNTEAFF. In DNA, the CDR3 is TGTGCCAGCAGTCCCAACCAGGGGAACACTGAAGCTTTCTTT.

The gene calls are TRBV4-2 and TRBJ2-1; D remains ambiguous. Trimming cost V 1 base and J 0 bases, with 10 bases left between them. This CDR3 has 16 amino acids. Looked up from germline, CDR1 is LGHNA and CDR2 is YNFKEQ. CDR3 nucleotides: TGTGCCAGCAGCCAAGTTTCCGAAGGCTCCTACAATGAGCAGTTCTTC. Its translation is CASSQVSEGSYNEQFF.

This clonotype appeared a single time. The chain combines TRBV11-3 with TRBJ2-7; 7 bases agree with TRBD1. V was pared by 2 bases and J by 2 bases, with 6 bases of the junction left unmatched. The CDR3 loop spans 15 amino acids. Germline CDR1 reads SGHNT; CDR2 reads YENEEA. CDR3 coding DNA: TGTGCCAGCAGCTTACAGGGGGACGGAACCTACGAGCAGTACTTC. Protein sequence: CASSLQGDGTYEQYF.

Concerning this clonotype: The junction shows a germline mismatch at one end, possibly a read error. The chain is built from TRBV7-7 and TRBJ2-1; D may correspond to TRBD1 or TRBD2 (5 bases each). Germline V gene sequence: CDR1 SSHAT, CDR2 FNYEAQ (reference sequence). This CDR3 has 16 amino acids. CDR3 in amino acids: CASSKEPGPSYNEQFF. The CDR3 DNA is TGTGCTAGCAGCAAGGAGCCGGGACCGAGCTACAATGAGCAGTTCTTC. The full variable domain, its missing parts supplied by reference TRBV7-7 and TRBJ2-1, is GAGVSQSPRYKVTKRGQDVTLRCDPISSHATLYWYQQALGQGPEFLTYFNYEAQPDKSGLPSDRFSAERPEGSISTLTIQRTEQRDSAMYRCASSKEPGPSYNEQFFGPGTRLTVL.

The gene calls are TRBV4-2 and TRBJ2-3; 13 nucleotides match TRBD2. From germline, CDR1 is LGHNA and CDR2 YNFKEQ. V shed 2 bases and J 4 bases; nucleotides not matched to a gene: 3. The CDR3 is made up of 16 amino acids. This CDR3 reads CASSQWTSGSPDTQYF. CDR3 in DNA: TGTGCCAGCAGCCAATGGACTAGCGGGAGTCCAGATACGCAGTATTTT.

On this clonotype: The junction and the germline gene differ at one end; a read error may be behind it. V usage is TRBV10-2 and J usage is TRBJ2-3, with 8 bases that match TRBD2. The CDR3 length is 15 residues. Germline values: CDR1 WSHSY, CDR2 SAAADI. CDR3 coding DNA: TGTGCCAGCAGTTACTCGGGGGGGGGCCCAGATACGCAGTATTTT. It yields the protein CASSYSGGGPDTQYF.

This sequence joins TRBV12-3 or TRBV12-4 and TRBJ2-5; possibly TRBD1 or TRBD2 for D (5 bases each). The CDR3 sequence is 13 residues long. Trimming shortened V by 6 bases and J by 5 bases, and 13 bases separated the two germline ends. Written as DNA, the CDR3 is TGTGCCAGCAGCGGGGCGACATCTGAGACCCAGTACTTC. Translating it yields CASSGATSETQYF.

The table lists this clonotype with a few counts. The V gene is TRBV7-9, the J gene TRBJ2-1; no definite D call. Per the germline V gene, CDR1 is SEHNR and CDR2 is FQNEAQ (reference sequence). This CDR3 comprises 14 residues. The ends were cut back, 5 bases at V and 6 bases at J, with 14 bases in the middle. The CDR3 coding sequence is TGTGCCAGCAGCGCCGGGTACCTAAGCAATGAGCAGTTCTTC. It is translated as CASSAGYLSNEQFF.

The table lists this clonotype with a count of one. The final CDR3 position lacks the conserved phenylalanine or tryptophan, pointing to a likely read error. The chain combines TRBV20-1 with TRBJ2-5; D is perhaps TRBD1 (5 bases). Germline V lookup: CDR1 DFQATT, CDR2 SNEGSKA (reference sequence). V was shortened by 4 bases and J by 5 bases, with 23 bases between the two germline ends. CDR3 length: 16 residues. The CDR3 reads CSAKVSLGAELETQYS. CDR3 DNA: TGCAGTGCTAAGGTTTCGTTAGGGGCAGAGCTGGAGACCCAGTACTCC.

The chain has TRBV2 and TRBJ2-3, with D tentatively TRBD1 (6 bases). The ends were cut back, 1 base at V and 1 base at J, with 12 bases in the middle. This CDR3 region has 16 residues. From germline, CDR1 is SNHLY and CDR2 FYNNEI. The CDR3 reads CASSEGLGAGTDTQYF. The CDR3 DNA reads as TGTGCCAGCAGTGAAGGGCTGGGGGCTGGCACAGATACGCAGTATTTT.

The rearrangement joins TRBV7-6 to TRBJ1-5, with unresolved D. The CDR3 contains 13 residues. V lost 5 bases and J 1 base, leaving 6 bases between the germline ends. Germline loops: CDR1 SGHVS, CDR2 FNYEAQ. The CDR3 protein is CASSPESNQPQHF. DNA for the CDR3: TGTGCCAGCAGCCCAGAGAGCAATCAGCCCCAGCATTTT.

This chain joins TRBV7-9 and TRBJ2-3, with a tentative D call TRBD2 (5 bases). V was shortened by 0 bases and J by 4 bases, with 8 bases between the two germline ends. The CDR3 is made up of 14 amino acids. Germline CDR1 SEHNR, CDR2 FQNEAQ (reference sequence). The CDR3 nucleotides read TGTGCCAGCAGCTTAGCCGGACTGTCAGATACGCAGTATTTT. Encoded protein: CASSLAGLSDTQYF. Drawing the rest from reference TRBV7-9 and TRBJ2-3, the complete variable domain is DTGVSQNPRHKITKRGQNVTFRCDPISEHNRLYWYRQTLGQGPEFLTYFQNEAQLEKSRLLSDRFSAERPKGSFSTLEIQRTEQGDSAMYLCASSLAGLSDTQYFGPGTRLTVL.

This rearrangement joins TRBV6-5 to TRBJ1-2; 10 bases fit TRBD1. The length of the CDR3 is 13 residues. The germline gives CDR1 MNHEY, CDR2 SVGAGI. The V and J ends lost 6 bases and 14 bases, in that order; junction bases with no gene match: 12. CDR3 protein: CASSPAAGTGVTF. CDR3 DNA: TGTGCCAGCAGCCCCGCCGCCGGGACAGGGGTTACCTTC.

This clonotype showed up just once. The chain is built from TRBV27 and TRBJ2-1; D is unresolved. CDR3 size: 15 residues. Trimming stripped 4 bases from V and 7 bases from J, with 17 bases between. From germline, CDR1 is MNHEY and CDR2 SMNVEV (reference sequence). The CDR3 loop is CASSSGATSMNEQFF. CDR3 bases: TGTGCCAGCAGTTCCGGCGCCACGAGTATGAATGAGCAGTTCTTC.

V gene TRBV6-1 combines with J gene TRBJ2-1; D call uncertain. The CDR3 runs 13 residues. The germline V gene has CDR1 MNHNS and CDR2 SASEGT. V dropped 6 bases and J dropped 5 bases, with 11 bases sitting between them. DNA of the CDR3: TGTGCCAGCAGGACCGACCTCCACAATGAGCAGTTCTTC. It is translated as CASRTDLHNEQFF.

Written as DNA, the CDR3 is TGTGCCAGCAGCGCCTACGCAGGCTACGAGCAGTACTTC. It translates to CASSAYAGYEQYF. This chain joins TRBV9 and TRBJ2-7; D is ambiguous. The germline V gene encodes CDR1 SGDLS and CDR2 YYNGEE. The V and J ends lost 3 bases and 3 bases respectively, with 10 bases between them. This CDR3 comprises 13 residues.

Note on this clonotype: Compared with germline, one end of the junction differs, possibly owing to a read error. The gene calls are TRBV6-2 or TRBV6-3 and TRBJ2-2; D remains ambiguous. The CDR3 consists of 13 residues. In germline, CDR1 is MNHEY, CDR2 SVGEGT. The CDR3 coding sequence is TGTACCAGCAGTTACTCGAACACCGGGGAGCTGTTTTTT. Translated: CTSSYSNTGELFF.

This clonotype was picked up one time. V gene TRBV19 combines with J gene TRBJ2-1; 8 bases agree with TRBD1. CDR3 length equals 17 residues. Germline V CDR1 and CDR2: LNHDA, SQIVND (reference sequence). The junction had 8 bases not matched to a gene; V was cut back by 0 bases and J by 4 bases. CDR3 residues: CASSIDPDRGDYNEQFF. The CDR3 nucleotides read TGTGCCAGTAGTATAGATCCCGACAGGGGTGATTACAATGAGCAGTTCTTC.

The chain has TRBV6-5 and TRBJ2-7, with D hard to call. There are 14 residues in the CDR3. The germline V gene encodes CDR1 MNHEY and CDR2 SVGAGI. The V and J ends lost 4 bases and 1 base respectively, with 11 bases between them. The chain's CDR3 is CASSLYLESYEQYF. DNA of the CDR3: TGTGCCAGCAGTTTATACTTAGAGTCCTACGAGCAGTACTTC.

The chain employs TRBV20-1 and TRBJ2-7; 7 bases are shared with TRBD2. After removal of 0 bases from V and 3 bases from J, the junction contained 2 bases not matched to a gene. CDR1 is DFQATT, CDR2 SNEGSKA, per germline (reference sequence). The length of the CDR3 is 13 residues. Written as DNA, the CDR3 is TGCAGTGCTAGAGAGGGGGGGAGCTACGAGCAGTACTTC. Amino acids: CSAREGGSYEQYF.

The chain employs TRBV7-6 and TRBJ2-3, with TRBD2 as a possible D gene (5 bases). From germline, CDR1 is SGHVS and CDR2 FNYEAQ. The ends were cut back, 4 bases at V and 4 bases at J, with 15 bases in the middle. CDR3 length equals 15 residues. CDR3 DNA: TGTGCCAGCAGCTACGTCCTCGCGAGGGCAGATACGCAGTATTTT. Its translation is CASSYVLARADTQYF.

The V call is TRBV7-9, the J call TRBJ1-5, with 9 bases fitting TRBD1. The germline CDR1 and CDR2 sequences are SEHNR and FQNEAQ (reference sequence). The CDR3 has 14 amino acids. Trimming at V came to 4 bases and at J to 7 bases, leaving 5 bases not matched to a gene. CDR3 amino acids: CASSSGQGRQPQHF. The CDR3 region has the DNA TGTGCCAGCAGCTCGGGACAGGGACGGCAGCCCCAGCATTTT.

This rearrangement joins TRBV5-1 to TRBJ1-5; 9 bases match TRBD1. The CDR3 has 18 residues. V dropped 0 bases and J dropped 0; count of bases not matched to a gene: 7. Per germline, CDR1 SGHRS and CDR2 YFSETQ. In nucleotides, the CDR3 is TGCGCCAGCAGCTTGGGGGACAGGGCGATGGATAGCAATCAGCCCCAGCATTTT. As protein: CASSLGDRAMDSNQPQHF.

The V and J genes are TRBV6-5 and TRBJ1-1, with D possibly being TRBD1 (5 bases). The V end lost 6 bases, the J end lost 10 bases, and 21 bases lay between the germline ends. CDR3 size: 14 residues. Germline loops: CDR1 MNHEY, CDR2 SVGAGI. CDR3 amino acids: CASSPAGLGLRAFF. CDR3 in DNA: TGTGCCAGCAGCCCCGCGGGGCTCGGCCTGAGAGCTTTCTTT.